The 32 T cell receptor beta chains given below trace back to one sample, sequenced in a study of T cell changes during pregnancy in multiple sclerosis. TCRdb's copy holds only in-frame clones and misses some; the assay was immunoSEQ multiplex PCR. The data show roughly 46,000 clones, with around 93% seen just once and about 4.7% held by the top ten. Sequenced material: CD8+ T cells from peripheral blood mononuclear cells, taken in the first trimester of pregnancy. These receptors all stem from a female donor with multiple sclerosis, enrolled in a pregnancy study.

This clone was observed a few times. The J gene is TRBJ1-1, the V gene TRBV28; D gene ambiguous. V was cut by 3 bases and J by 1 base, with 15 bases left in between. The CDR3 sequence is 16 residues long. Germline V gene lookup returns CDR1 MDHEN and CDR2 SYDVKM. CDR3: CASSFIPDITNTEAFF. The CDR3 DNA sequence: TGTGCCAGCAGTTTTATTCCCGACATTACGAACACTGAAGCTTTCTTT.

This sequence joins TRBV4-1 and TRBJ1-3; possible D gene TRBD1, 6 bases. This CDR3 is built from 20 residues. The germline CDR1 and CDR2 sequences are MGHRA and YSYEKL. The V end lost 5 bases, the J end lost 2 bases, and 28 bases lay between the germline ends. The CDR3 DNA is TGCGCCAGCAGCTTTTTCGGACAGCCCGTTTCTCTATCAGCTGGAAACACCATATATTTT. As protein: CASSFFGQPVSLSAGNTIYF.

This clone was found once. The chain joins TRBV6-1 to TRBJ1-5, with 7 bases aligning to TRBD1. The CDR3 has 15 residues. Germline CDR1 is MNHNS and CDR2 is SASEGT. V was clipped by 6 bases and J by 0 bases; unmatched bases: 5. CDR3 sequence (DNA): TGTGCCAGCAGCACAGGGGTGTCTAGCAATCAGCCCCAGCATTTT. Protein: CASSTGVSSNQPQHF.

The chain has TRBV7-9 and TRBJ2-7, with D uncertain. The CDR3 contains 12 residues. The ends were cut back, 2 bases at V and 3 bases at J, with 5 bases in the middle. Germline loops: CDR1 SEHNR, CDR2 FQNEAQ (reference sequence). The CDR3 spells CASSLNYYEQYF. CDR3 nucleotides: TGTGCCAGCAGCTTAAACTACTACGAGCAGTACTTC.

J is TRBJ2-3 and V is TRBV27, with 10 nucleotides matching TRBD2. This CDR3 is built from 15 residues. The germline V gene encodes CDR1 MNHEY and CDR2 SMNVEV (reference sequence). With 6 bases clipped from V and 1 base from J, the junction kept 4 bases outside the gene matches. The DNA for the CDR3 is TGTGCCAGCAGCGCCGGGACTAGCGGCACAGATACGCAGTATTTT. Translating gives CASSAGTSGTDTQYF.

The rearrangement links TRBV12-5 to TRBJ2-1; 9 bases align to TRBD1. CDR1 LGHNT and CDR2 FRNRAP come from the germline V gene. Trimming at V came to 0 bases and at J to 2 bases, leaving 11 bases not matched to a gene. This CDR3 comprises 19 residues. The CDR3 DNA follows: TGTGCTAGTGGTTTGGTACATCGGACAGGGGAAATTACCTACAATGAGCAGTTCTTC. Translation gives CASGLVHRTGEITYNEQFF.

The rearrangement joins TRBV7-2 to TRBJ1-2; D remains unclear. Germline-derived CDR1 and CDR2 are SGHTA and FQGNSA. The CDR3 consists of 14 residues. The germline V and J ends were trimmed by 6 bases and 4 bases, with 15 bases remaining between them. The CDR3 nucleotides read TGTGCCAGCAGAGTAACACAGACCATCTATGGCTACACCTTC. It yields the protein CASRVTQTIYGYTF.

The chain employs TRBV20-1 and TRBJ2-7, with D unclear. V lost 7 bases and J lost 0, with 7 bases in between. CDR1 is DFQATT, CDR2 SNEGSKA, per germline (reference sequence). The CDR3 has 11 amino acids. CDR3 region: CSVGPSYEQYF. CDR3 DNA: TGCAGTGTTGGGCCCTCCTACGAGCAGTACTTC.

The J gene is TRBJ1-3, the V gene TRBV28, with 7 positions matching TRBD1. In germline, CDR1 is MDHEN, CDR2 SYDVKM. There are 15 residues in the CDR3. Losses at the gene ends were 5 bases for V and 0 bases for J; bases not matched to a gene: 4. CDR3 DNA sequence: TGTGCCAGCAGTGGGGACAGAAGCTCTGGAAACACCATATATTTT. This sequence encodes CASSGDRSSGNTIYF.

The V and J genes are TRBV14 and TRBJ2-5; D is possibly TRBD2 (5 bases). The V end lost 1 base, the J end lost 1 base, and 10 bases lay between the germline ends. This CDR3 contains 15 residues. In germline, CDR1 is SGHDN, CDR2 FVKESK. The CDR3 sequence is CASSQVARPQETQYF. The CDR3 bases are TGTGCCAGCAGCCAAGTAGCGAGACCCCAAGAGACCCAGTACTTC. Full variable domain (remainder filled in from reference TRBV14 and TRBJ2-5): EAGVTQFPSHSVIEKGQTVTLRCDPISGHDNLYWYRRVMGKEIKFLLHFVKESKQDESGMPNNRFLAERTGGTYSTLKVQPAELEDSGVYFCASSQVARPQETQYFGPGTRLLVL.

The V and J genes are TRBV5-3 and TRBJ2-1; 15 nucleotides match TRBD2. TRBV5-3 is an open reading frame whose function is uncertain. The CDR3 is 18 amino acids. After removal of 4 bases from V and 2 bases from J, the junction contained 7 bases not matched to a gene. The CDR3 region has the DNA TGTGCCAGAAGCCCGGGACTAGCGGGAGGAAGGACCTACAATGAGCAGTTCTTC. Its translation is CARSPGLAGGRTYNEQFF.

CDR3 region: CASSQDAGSYEKLFF. The CDR3, as DNA: TGCGCCAGCAGCCAAGATGCCGGGTCTTATGAAAAACTGTTTTTT. The chain has TRBV4-1 and TRBJ1-4; no reliable D call. With 0 bases removed from V and 6 bases from J, the gap between germline ends came to 11 bases. Per germline, CDR1 MGHRA and CDR2 YSYEKL. The CDR3 is 15 residues long.

The DNA for the CDR3 is TGTGCCAGCAGTTCATCCGGGACACCAGATCAGCCCCAGCATTTT. Translation gives CASSSSGTPDQPQHF. The genes are TRBV6-6 and TRBJ1-5; perhaps TRBD1 as D (6 bases). Trimming cost V 4 bases and J 5 bases, with 15 bases left between them. Germline V gene sequence: CDR1 MNHNY, CDR2 SVGAGI (reference sequence). The CDR3 length is 15 residues.

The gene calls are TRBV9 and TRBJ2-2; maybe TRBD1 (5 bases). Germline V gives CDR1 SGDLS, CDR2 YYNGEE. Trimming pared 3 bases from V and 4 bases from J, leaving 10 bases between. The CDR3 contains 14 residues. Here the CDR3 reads CASSAFRATGELFF. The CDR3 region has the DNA TGTGCCAGCAGCGCATTCAGGGCCACCGGGGAGCTGTTTTTT.

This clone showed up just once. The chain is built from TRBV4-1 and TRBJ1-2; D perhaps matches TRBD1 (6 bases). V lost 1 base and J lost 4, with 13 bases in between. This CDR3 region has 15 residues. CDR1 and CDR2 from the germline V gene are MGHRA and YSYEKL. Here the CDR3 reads CASSQVGGSSYGYTF. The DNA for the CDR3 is TGCGCCAGCAGCCAAGTTGGGGGCTCTAGCTATGGCTACACCTTC.

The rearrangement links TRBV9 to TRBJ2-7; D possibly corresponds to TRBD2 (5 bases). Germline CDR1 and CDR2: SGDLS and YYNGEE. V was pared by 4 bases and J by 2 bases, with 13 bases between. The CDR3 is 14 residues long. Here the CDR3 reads CASSPRTQTYEQYF. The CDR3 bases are TGTGCCAGCAGCCCAAGGACTCAGACCTACGAGCAGTACTTC.

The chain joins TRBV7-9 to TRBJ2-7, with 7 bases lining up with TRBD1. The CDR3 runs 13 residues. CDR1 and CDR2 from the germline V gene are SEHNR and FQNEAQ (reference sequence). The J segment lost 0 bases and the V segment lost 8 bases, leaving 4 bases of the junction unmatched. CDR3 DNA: TGTGCCAGCGAACGGGACAGCTCCTACGAGCAGTACTTC. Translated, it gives CASERDSSYEQYF.

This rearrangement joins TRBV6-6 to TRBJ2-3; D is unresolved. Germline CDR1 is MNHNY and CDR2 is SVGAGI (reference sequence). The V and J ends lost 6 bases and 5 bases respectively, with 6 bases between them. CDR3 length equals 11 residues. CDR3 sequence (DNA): TGTGCCAGCAGAAAGCAAGATACGCAGTATTTT. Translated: CASRKQDTQYF.

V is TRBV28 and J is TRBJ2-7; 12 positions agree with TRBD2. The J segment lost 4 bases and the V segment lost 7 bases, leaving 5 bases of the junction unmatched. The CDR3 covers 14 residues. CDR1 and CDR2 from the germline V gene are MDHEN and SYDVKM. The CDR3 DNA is TGTGCCAGCACCCCCGGGACTAGCGGGTACGAGCAGTACTTC. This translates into CASTPGTSGYEQYF.

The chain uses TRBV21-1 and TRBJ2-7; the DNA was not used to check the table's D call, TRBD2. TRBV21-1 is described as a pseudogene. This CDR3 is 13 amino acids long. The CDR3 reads CASSRGMSNEQYF. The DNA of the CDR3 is TGTGCCAGCAGCAGAGGGATGTCCAACGAGCAGTACTTC.

The CDR3 bases are TGCAGCGTTGGGGAGCGCGGATCCAGCGGGGGAGAGACCCAGTACTTC. The encoded protein is CSVGERGSSGGETQYF. V and J are TRBV29-1 and TRBJ2-5, with 8 bases aligning to TRBD2. The V segment lost 4 bases and the J segment 4 bases; nucleotides outside the gene matches: 14. Germline V lookup: CDR1 SQVTM, CDR2 ANQGSEA. The CDR3 runs 16 residues.

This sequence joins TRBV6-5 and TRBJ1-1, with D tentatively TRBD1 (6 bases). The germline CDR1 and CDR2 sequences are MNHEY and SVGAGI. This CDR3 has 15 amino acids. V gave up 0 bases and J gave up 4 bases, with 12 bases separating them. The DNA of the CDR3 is TGTGCCAGCAGTTACTCGAGGGGGGGATCCACTGAAGCTTTCTTT. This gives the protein CASSYSRGGSTEAFF.

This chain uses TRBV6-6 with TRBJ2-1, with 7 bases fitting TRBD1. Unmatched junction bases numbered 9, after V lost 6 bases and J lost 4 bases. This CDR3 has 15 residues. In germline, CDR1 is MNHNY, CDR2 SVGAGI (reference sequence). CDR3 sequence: CASSEQGTHYNEQFF. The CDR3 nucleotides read TGTGCCAGCAGCGAACAGGGGACCCATTACAATGAGCAGTTCTTC.

As DNA, the CDR3 is TGTGCCAGCAGCGGTCACGGGCGAGGGCGGTATGAGCAGTTCTTC. Encoded protein: CASSGHGRGRYEQFF. The chain employs TRBV21-1 and TRBJ2-1; the table names TRBD2, a call not compared with the DNA. TRBV21-1 is recorded as a pseudogene. The CDR3 spans 15 residues.

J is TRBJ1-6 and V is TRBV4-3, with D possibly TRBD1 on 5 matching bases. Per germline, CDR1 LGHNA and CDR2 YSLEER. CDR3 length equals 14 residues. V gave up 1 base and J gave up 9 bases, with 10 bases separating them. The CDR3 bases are TGCGCCAGCAGCCAAGTCAGGGAGGCTTCACCCCTCCACTTT. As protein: CASSQVREASPLHF.

This CDR3 is CASSFLQGGTIYF. The CDR3 coding sequence is TGTGCCAGCAGTTTTCTTCAGGGAGGCACCATATATTTT. The rearrangement uses TRBV28 and TRBJ1-3; maybe TRBD1 (5 bases). Trimming took 3 bases from V and 9 from J, leaving 12 bases between them. The CDR3 runs 13 residues. Germline V gives CDR1 MDHEN, CDR2 SYDVKM.

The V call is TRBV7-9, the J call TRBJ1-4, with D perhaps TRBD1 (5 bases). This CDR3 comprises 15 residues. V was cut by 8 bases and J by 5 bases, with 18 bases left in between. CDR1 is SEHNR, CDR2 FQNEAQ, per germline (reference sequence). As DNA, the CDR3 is TGTGCCAGCGTGGGCCCCCTGGGGCAGAATGAAAAACTGTTTTTT. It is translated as CASVGPLGQNEKLFF.

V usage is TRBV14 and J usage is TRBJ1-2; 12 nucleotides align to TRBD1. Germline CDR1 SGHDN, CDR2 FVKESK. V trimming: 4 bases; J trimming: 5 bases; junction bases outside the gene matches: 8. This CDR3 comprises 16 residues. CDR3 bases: TGTGCCAGCAGCCTTAACCGGGACAGGGGGCTTTATGGCTACACCTTC. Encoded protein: CASSLNRDRGLYGYTF.

The CDR3 region is CASSVRSYEQYF. CDR3 sequence (DNA): TGTGCCAGCAGTGTTCGCTCCTACGAGCAGTACTTC. The chain is built from TRBV25-1 and TRBJ2-7; D is undetermined. CDR1 is MGHDK, CDR2 SYGVNS, per germline. Trimming removed 4 bases at V and 0 bases at J, with 4 bases between. This CDR3 is built from 12 residues.

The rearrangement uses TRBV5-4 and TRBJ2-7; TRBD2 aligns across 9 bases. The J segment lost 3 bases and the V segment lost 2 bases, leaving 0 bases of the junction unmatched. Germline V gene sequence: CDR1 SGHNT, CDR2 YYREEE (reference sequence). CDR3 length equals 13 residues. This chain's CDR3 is CASSFSGGYEQYF. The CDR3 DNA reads TGTGCCAGCAGCTTTAGCGGGGGCTACGAGCAGTACTTC.

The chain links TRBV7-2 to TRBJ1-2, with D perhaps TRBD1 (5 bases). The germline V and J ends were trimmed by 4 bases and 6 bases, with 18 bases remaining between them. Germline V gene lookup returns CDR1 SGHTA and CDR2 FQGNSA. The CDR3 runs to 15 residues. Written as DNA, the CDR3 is TGTGCCAGCAGCTCTTCCCCGGGGAGGGGAGATGGCTACACCTTC. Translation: CASSSSPGRGDGYTF.

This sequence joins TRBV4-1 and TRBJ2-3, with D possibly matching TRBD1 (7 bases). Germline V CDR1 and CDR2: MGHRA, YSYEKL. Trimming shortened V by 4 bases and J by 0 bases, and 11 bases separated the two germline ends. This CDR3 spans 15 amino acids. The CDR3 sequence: CASSPEGASTDTQYF. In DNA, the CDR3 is TGCGCCAGCAGCCCGGAGGGGGCTAGCACAGATACGCAGTATTTT.